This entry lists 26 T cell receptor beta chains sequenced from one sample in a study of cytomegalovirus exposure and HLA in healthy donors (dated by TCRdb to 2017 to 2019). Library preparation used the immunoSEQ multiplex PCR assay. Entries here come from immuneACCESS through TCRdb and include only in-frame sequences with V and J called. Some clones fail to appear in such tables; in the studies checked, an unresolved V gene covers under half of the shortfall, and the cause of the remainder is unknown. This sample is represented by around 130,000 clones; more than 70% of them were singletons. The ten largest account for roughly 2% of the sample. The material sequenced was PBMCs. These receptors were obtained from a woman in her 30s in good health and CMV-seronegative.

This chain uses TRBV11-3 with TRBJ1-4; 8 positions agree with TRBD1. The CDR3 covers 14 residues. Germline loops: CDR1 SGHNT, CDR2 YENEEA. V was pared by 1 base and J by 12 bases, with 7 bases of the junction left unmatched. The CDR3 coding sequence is TGTGCCAGCAGCTTAGCCCCAATGGACAGGGAACTGTTTTTT. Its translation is CASSLAPMDRELFF. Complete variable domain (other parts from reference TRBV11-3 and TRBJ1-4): EAGVVQSPRYKIIEKKQPVAFWCNPISGHNTLYWYLQNLGQGPELLIRYENEEAVDDSQLPKDRFSAERLKGVDSTLKIQPAELGDSAVYLCASSLAPMDRELFFGSGTQLSVL.

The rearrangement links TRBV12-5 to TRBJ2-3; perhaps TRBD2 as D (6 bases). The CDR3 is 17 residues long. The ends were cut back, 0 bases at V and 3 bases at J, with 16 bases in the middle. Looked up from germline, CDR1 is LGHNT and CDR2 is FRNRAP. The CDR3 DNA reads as TGTGCTAGTGGTTTGGTACTGGGGGGTAAGGGGACAGATACGCAGTATTTT. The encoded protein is CASGLVLGGKGTDTQYF.

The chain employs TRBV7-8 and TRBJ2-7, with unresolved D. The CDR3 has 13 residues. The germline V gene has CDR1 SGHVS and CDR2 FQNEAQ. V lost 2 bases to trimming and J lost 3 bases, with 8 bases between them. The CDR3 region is CASSLLSGYEQYF. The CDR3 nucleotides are TGTGCCAGCAGCTTATTATCCGGCTACGAGCAGTACTTC.

The CDR3 region is CASSGTLDRGRNYGYTF. The CDR3 nucleotides read TGTGCCAGCAGTGGGACCCTCGACAGGGGACGTAACTATGGCTACACCTTC. The V and J genes are TRBV2 and TRBJ1-2, with 8 positions matching TRBD1. In germline, CDR1 is SNHLY, CDR2 FYNNEI. The V gene end was trimmed by 4 bases and the J gene end by 1 base; junction bases not matched to a gene: 11. This CDR3 spans 17 amino acids.

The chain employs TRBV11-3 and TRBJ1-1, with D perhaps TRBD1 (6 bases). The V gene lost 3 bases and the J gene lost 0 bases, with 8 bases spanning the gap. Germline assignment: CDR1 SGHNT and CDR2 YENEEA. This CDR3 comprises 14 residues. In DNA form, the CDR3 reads TGTGCCAGCAGCTTTTACAGGGTGAACACTGAAGCTTTCTTT. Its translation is CASSFYRVNTEAFF.

The CDR3: CASRRQGPSEQYF. Written as DNA, the CDR3 is TGTGCCAGCAGGAGACAGGGGCCCTCCGAGCAGTACTTC. The J gene is TRBJ2-7, the V gene TRBV2, with 8 bases that match TRBD1. V shed 6 bases, J shed 6 bases, and the junction held 7 bases outside the gene matches. The CDR3 covers 13 residues. Per the germline V gene, CDR1 is SNHLY and CDR2 is FYNNEI.

CDR3 loop: CASRYSGGTQETQYF. For the CDR3, the DNA is TGTGCCAGCAGGTATAGCGGGGGGACTCAAGAGACCCAGTACTTC. The chain combines TRBV11-3 with TRBJ2-5, with TRBD2 identical over 10 bases. V shed 6 bases, J shed 2 bases, and the junction held 6 bases outside the gene matches. Germline loops: CDR1 SGHNT, CDR2 YENEEA. CDR3 length: 15 amino acids.

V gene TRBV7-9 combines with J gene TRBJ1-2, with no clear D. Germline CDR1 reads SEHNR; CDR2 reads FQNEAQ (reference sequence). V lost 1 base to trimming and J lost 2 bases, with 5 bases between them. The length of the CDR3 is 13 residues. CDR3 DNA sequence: TGTGCCAGCAGCTTAGGACTAAACTATGGCTACACCTTC. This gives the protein CASSLGLNYGYTF.

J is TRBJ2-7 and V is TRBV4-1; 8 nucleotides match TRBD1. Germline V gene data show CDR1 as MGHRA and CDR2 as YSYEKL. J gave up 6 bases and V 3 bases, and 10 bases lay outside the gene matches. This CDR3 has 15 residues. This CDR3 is CASSHSGQGRSEQYF. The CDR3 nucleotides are TGCGCCAGCAGCCACTCCGGACAGGGTCGGAGCGAGCAGTACTTC.

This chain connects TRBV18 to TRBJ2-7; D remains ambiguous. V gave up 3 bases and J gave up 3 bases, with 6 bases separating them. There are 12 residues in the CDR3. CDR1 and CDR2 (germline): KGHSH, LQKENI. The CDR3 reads CASSPTLYEQYF. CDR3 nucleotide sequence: TGTGCCAGCTCACCGACACTCTACGAGCAGTACTTC.

The CDR3 here is CASSLGGARPLAKNIQYF. The CDR3, as DNA: TGTGCCAGCAGCTTGGGGGGCGCAAGGCCGCTAGCCAAAAACATTCAGTACTTC. The gene calls are TRBV5-5 and TRBJ2-4; tentative D call: TRBD1 (5 bases). The CDR3 spans 18 residues. Germline loops: CDR1 SGHKS, CDR2 YYEKEE (reference sequence). The V end was cut by 0 bases, the J end by 0 bases, with 16 bases between.

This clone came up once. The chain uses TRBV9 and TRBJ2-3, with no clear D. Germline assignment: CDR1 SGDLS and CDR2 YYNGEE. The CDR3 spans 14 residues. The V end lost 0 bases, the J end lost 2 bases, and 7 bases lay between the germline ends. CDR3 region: CASSVGADTDTQYF. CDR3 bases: TGTGCCAGCAGCGTAGGCGCCGACACAGATACGCAGTATTTT.

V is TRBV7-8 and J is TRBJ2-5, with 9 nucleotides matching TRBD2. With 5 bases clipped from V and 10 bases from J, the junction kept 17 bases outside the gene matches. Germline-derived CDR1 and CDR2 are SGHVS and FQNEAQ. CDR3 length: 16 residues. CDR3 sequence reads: CASSRVGAGGEPDQYF. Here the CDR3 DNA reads TGTGCCAGCAGCCGCGTGGGGGCGGGGGGGGAACCGGACCAGTACTTC.

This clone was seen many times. The CDR3 DNA follows: TGTGCCACCGGAGGACTAGCCCTAGATGAGCAGTTCTTC. It yields the protein CATGGLALDEQFF. The rearrangement uses TRBV2 and TRBJ2-1, with 8 bases matching TRBD2. There are 13 residues in the CDR3. Trimming cost V 10 bases and J 8 bases; bases outside gene matches: 10. Germline-derived CDR1 and CDR2 are SNHLY and FYNNEI.

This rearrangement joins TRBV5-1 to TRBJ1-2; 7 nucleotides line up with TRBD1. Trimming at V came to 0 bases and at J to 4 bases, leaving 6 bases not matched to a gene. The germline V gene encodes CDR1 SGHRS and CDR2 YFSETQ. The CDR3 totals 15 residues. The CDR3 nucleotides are TGCGCCAGCAGCTTGGCCAGAGGGGGCATCTATGGCTACACCTTC. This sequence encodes CASSLARGGIYGYTF.

In DNA form, the CDR3 reads TGTGCCAGCCGGACAGGGAGTGACTATGGCTACACCTTC. Its protein product is CASRTGSDYGYTF. This chain links TRBV7-8 with TRBJ1-2; 8 bases align to TRBD1. This CDR3 contains 13 residues. V was clipped by 8 bases and J by 3 bases; unmatched bases: 5. The germline V gene encodes CDR1 SGHVS and CDR2 FQNEAQ.

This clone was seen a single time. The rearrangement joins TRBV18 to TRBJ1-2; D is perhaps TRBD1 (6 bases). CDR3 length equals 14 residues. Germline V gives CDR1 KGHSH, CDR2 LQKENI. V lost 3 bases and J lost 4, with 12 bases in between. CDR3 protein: CASSPSLDSYGYTF. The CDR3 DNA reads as TGTGCCAGCTCACCTTCCTTGGACAGCTATGGCTACACCTTC.

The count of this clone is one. CDR3 DNA sequence: TGTGCCAGCAGTTTTAGGTCGACAGGGGATACCGGGGAGCTGTTTTTT. Translated: CASSFRSTGDTGELFF. V gene TRBV27 combines with J gene TRBJ2-2; TRBD1 agrees at 8 bases. Per the germline V gene, CDR1 is MNHEY and CDR2 is SMNVEV (reference sequence). The CDR3 spans 16 residues. V shed 3 bases, J shed 5 bases, and the junction held 8 bases outside the gene matches.

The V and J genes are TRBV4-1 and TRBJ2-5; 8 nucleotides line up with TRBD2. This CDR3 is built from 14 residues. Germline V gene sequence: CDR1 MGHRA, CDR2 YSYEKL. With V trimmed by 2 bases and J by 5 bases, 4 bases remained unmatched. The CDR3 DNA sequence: TGCGCCAGCAGCCAACCCGGGAGGGATGAGACCCAGTACTTC. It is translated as CASSQPGRDETQYF.

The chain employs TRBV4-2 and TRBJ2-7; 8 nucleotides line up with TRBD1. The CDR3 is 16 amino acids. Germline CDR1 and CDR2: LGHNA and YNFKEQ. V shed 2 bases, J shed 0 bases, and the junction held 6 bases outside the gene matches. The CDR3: CASSQLDRGGSYEQYF. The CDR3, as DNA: TGTGCCAGCAGCCAACTCGACAGGGGAGGCTCCTACGAGCAGTACTTC.

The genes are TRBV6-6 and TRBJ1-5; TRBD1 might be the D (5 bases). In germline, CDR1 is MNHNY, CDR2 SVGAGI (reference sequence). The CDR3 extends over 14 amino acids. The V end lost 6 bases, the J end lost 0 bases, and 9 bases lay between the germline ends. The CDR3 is CASSSDSSNQPQHF. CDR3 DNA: TGTGCCAGCAGCTCCGACAGTAGCAATCAGCCCCAGCATTTT.

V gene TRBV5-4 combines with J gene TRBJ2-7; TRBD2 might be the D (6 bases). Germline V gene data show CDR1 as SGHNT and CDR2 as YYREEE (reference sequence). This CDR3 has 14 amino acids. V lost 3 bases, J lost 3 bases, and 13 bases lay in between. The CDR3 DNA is TGTGCCAGCAGCTCCTTGCTGGGGGGCTACGAGCAGTACTTC. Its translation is CASSSLLGGYEQYF. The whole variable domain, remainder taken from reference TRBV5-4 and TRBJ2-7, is ETGVTQSPTHLIKTRGQQVTLRCSSQSGHNTVSWYQQALGQGPQFIFQYYREEENGRGNFPPRFSGLQFPNYSSELNVNALELDDSALYLCASSSLLGGYEQYFGPGTRLTVT.

CDR3 nucleotides: TGCGCCAGCAGCCAAGCCGGGACAGGGTGGACATACACTGAAGCTTTCTTT. Translating gives CASSQAGTGWTYTEAFF. The rearrangement links TRBV4-1 to TRBJ1-1; TRBD1 agrees at 9 bases. V shed 1 base, J shed 3 bases, and the junction held 9 bases outside the gene matches. This CDR3 spans 17 amino acids. Germline V lookup: CDR1 MGHRA, CDR2 YSYEKL.

As DNA, the CDR3 is TGCGCCAGCAACCATACCGTCGCGGCCGTGTACTTC. Translated, it gives CASNHTVAAVYF. The gene calls are TRBV4-3 and TRBJ2-7; no definite D call. Germline V gene data show CDR1 as LGHNA and CDR2 as YSLEER. CDR3 size: 12 residues. The V end was cut by 7 bases, the J end by 12 bases, with 19 bases between.

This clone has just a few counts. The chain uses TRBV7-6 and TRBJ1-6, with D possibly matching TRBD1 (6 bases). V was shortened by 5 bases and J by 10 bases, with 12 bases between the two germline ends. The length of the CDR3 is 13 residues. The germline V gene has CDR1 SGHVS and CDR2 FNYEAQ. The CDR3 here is CASSPEQGSPLHF. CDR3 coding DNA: TGTGCCAGCAGCCCAGAGCAGGGGTCACCCCTCCACTTT.

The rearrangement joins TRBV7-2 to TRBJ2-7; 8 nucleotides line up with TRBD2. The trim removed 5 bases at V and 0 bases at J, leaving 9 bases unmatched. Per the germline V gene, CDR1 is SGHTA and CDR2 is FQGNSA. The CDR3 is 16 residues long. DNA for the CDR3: TGTGCCAGCAGCCTTGAATTAGCGGGGAGCTCCTACGAGCAGTACTTC. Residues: CASSLELAGSSYEQYF.